This record concerns one T cell receptor beta chain sequence. Its antigen remains unidentified. The V end lost 5 bases, the J end lost 0 bases, and 11 bases lay between the germline ends. The V gene's germline CDR1 is SGHRS and CDR2 YFSETQ. CDR3 size: 14 residues. The PCR made use of 60 Vbeta and 13 Jbeta primers. TCRdb's table, derived via immunoSEQ multiplex PCR, lists solely in-frame clones and lacks some. The sample yields about 100,000 clones, around 80% seen once. This specimen comes from a study of cytomegalovirus exposure and HLA in healthy donors. Study-level findings and limits: A classifier reportedly called cytomegalovirus status with high sensitivity and specificity. Near-uniform donor sequencing depth was presumed by presence/absence analyses. A further, later analysis showed that HLA-associated TCR beta chains (compared with equally common others) were more clonally expanded.

The gene calls are TRBV5-1 and TRBJ1-1; D unresolved. This sequence originates from a woman aged 55-70 years in good health and CMV-seronegative. The sample was PBMCs. The chain's CDR3 is CASSVAGMNTEAFF. Written as DNA, the CDR3 is TGCGCCAGCAGTGTGGCGGGTATGAACACTGAAGCTTTCTTT.